This T cell receptor beta chain was recorded in a study of blood T cell repertoires in COVID-19. Across the whole study: Italy, Spain and the United States were the sources of the convalescent and acute COVID-19 samples. In each case, the material was cDNA or gDNA derived from T cells, B-cell-depleted T cells, or PBMCs.

Germline V gives CDR1 SGHAT, CDR2 FQNNGV. Trimming cost V 4 bases and J 0 bases; bases outside gene matches: 3. CDR3 length: 15 residues. This clone was observed a few times. Authors' methods: By means of reference gene primer amplification, nucleated cell counts were estimated. The table came from immunoSEQ multiplex PCR; TCRdb's copy has only in-frame clones and leaves some out. The V and J calls and the clone size are those of that table, but D and trimming were determined from the DNA. The table records about 24,000 clones, about nine tenths of them present only once. V and J are TRBV11-2 and TRBJ2-3, with 8 bases lining up with TRBD2. The sequence was collected from a human donor with active COVID-19. The donor label of this sample is uncertain. Sequencing was done on a sample of peripheral blood. The CDR3 sequence is CASSSPSGSTDTQYF. Written as DNA, the CDR3 is TGTGCCAGCAGCTCGCCTAGCGGGAGCACAGATACGCAGTATTTT. Supplemented by reference TRBV11-2 and TRBJ2-3, the full variable domain reads EAGVAQSPRYKIIEKRQSVAFWCNPISGHATLYWYQQILGQGPKLLIQFQNNGVVDDSQLPKDRFSAERLKGVDSTLKIQPAKLEDSAVYLCASSSPSGSTDTQYFGPGTRLTVL.